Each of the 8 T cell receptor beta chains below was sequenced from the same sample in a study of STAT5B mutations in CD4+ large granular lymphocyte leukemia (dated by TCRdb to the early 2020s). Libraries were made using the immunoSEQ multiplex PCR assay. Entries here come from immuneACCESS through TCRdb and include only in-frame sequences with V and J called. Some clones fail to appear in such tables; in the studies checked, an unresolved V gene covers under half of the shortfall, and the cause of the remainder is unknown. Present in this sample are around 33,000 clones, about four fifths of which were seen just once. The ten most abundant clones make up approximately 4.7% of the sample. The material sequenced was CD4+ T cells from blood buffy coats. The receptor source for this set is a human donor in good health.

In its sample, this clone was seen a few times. The CDR3 protein is CASRPRRGKDTEAFF. The CDR3 DNA reads TGTGCCAGCAGACCTCGTCGAGGGAAGGACACTGAAGCTTTCTTT. This sequence joins TRBV6-5 and TRBJ1-1, with unresolved D. V was pared by 6 bases and J by 3 bases, with 17 bases between. The CDR3 is 15 amino acids. From germline, CDR1 is MNHEY and CDR2 SVGAGI.

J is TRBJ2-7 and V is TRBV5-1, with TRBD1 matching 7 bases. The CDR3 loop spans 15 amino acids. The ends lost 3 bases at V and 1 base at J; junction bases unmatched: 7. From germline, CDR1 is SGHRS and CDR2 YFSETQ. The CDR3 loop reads CASSSTLTGSYEQYF. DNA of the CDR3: TGCGCCAGCAGCTCGACCCTGACAGGGTCCTACGAGCAGTACTTC.

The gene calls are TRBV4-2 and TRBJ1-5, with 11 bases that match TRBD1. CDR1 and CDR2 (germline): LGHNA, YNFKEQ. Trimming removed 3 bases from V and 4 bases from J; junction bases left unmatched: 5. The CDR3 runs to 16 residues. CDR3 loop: CASSQRGTGGNQPQHF. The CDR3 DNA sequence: TGTGCCAGCAGCCAGAGAGGGACAGGGGGTAATCAGCCCCAGCATTTT.

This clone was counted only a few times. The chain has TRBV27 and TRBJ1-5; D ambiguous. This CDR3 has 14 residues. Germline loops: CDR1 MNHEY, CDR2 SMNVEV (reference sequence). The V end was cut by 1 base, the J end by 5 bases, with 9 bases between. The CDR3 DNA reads TGTGCCAGCAGTTTATATGGCGGATATCAGCCCCAGCATTTT. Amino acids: CASSLYGGYQPQHF.

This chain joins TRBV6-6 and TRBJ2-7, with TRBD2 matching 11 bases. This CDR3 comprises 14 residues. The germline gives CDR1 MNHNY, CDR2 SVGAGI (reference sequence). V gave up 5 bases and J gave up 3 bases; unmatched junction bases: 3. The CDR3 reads CASSHGTSGYEQYF. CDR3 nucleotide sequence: TGTGCCAGCAGTCATGGGACTAGCGGCTACGAGCAGTACTTC.

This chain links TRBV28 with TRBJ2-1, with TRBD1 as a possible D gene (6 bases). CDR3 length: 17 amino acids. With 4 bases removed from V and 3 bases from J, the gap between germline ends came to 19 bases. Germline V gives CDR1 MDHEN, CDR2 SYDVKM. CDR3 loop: CASSSSGTLGDYNEQFF. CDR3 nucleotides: TGTGCCAGCAGTTCCTCCGGGACACTCGGGGACTACAATGAGCAGTTCTTC.

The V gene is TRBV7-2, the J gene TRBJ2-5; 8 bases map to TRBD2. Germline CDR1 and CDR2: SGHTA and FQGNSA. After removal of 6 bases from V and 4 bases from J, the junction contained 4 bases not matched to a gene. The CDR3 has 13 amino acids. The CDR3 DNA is TGTGCCAGCAGTCGCGGGGGGCCAGAGACCCAGTACTTC. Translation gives CASSRGGPETQYF.

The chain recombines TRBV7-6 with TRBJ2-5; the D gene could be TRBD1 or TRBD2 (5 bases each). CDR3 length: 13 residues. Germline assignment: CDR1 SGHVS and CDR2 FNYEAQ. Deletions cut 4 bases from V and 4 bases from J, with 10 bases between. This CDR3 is CASSSQGPETQYF. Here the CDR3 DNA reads TGTGCCAGCAGCTCCCAGGGACCAGAGACCCAGTACTTC.